This T cell receptor (beta chain) was recovered during a study of regulatory T cells in long-lasting Graves disease (dated by TCRdb to the early 2020s). Study-level background: Patients with newly diagnosed Graves' disease had been on antithyroid drugs for under 3 months. The study was conducted in China and was registered as a clinical trial. Patients with persistent Graves' disease were compared with patients with newly diagnosed Graves' disease using TCR sequencing and RNA sequencing of peripheral blood. A total of about 33 samples underwent TCR sequencing: some 13 from persistent and approximately 20 from newly diagnosed Graves' disease patients.

Clipping removes 5 bases from V and 7 bases from J, with 8 as the unmatched junction base count. The CDR1 and CDR2 encoded by the germline V gene are MGHDK and SYGVNS. The CDR3 runs 15 amino acids, cysteine and phenylalanine included. Only the CDR3 portion is preserved as DNA: 45 bases, with reading frame beginning at the first base. Remarks on this clonotype: Its recognized antigen is unknown. No quality values exist for individual bases; no much larger clone is one base distant.

Library construction relied on multiplex PCR. The sequencer listed for this sample is Illumina HiSeq 4000. TCR beta libraries were built with iRepertoire HTBI primers and Arm-PCR amplification of CDR3 regions. Gel purification was performed on PCR products prior to sequencing. In the source study's methods: Gene usage analysis of CDR3 amino acid clonotypes used the roughly 62 TRBV and more than 13 TRBJ segments found across samples. COPE and FqMerger were used to merge filtered high-quality paired reads into contigs. BLAST was used to align contigs to IMGT TRBV, TRBD and TRBJ reference genes, and CDR3 was defined according to IMGT. Any clonotype with a frequency above 0.1% was counted as a highly expanded clone. Shannon entropy was used to measure repertoire diversity, and the Gini coefficient was used to measure V-J evenness. A clonotype found in more than one individual was treated as public. Starting from the raw public reads, TCRdb applied fastp trimming at Q25, assembled clones with MiXCR and retained in-frame beta chains. Entries that share a CDR3 protein sequence are merged under the most common genes and DNA. The V and J calls follow TCRdb's processing rather than the paper's. The sample profile shows approximately 400,000 distinct CDR3 sequences; 15% of them were found once. Roughly 7.7% of the sample is taken by the ten largest.

This sample's time point label indicates: newly diagnosed GD, antithyroid drugs for less than 3 months. RNA was extracted from PBMCs in TRIzol for both TCR sequencing and RNA sequencing. The diagnosis of Graves' disease followed American Thyroid Association guidelines. Patients for the study were recruited at an endocrinology department in Xi'an, China. Each patient gave approximately 9.7 milliliters of peripheral blood, collected in an EDTA anticoagulant tube. PBMCs were isolated by Ficoll Paque Plus density gradient separation without further T cell sorting. An Agilent 2100 Bioanalyzer and agarose gel were used to check RNA quality, while a NanoDrop 2000 measured RNA concentration. Results and caveats for the whole study, not just this receptor: Persistent disease showed preferential use of TRBV28, TRBJ1-2 and TRBJ2-5, whereas newly diagnosed disease favored TRBV20-1 and TRBJ2-1. Sequencing and analysis were limited to the TCR beta chain. Because the primary lesion, thyroid tissue, could not be accessed, the study looked at peripheral blood alone. The authors noted that the small sample size was a limitation that may lower accuracy. Lower TCR Shannon entropy and fewer highly expanded clones were observed in persistent Graves' disease patients than in newly diagnosed patients, which suggested clonal expansion. More public clonotypes were shared among persistent patients (under 3,000) than among newly diagnosed patients (over 900).

Another study also made use of these data, one on T cells in Graves' hyperthyroidism and ophthalmopathy. The second paper further reports: Stable Graves' hyperthyroidism was defined as the absence of progression to ophthalmopathy over 18 months of follow-up. Hyperthyroidism patients were aged 18 to 65 years and newly diagnosed, with disease duration of less than 2 months. Exclusion was applied to patients with uncontrolled infections, other autoimmune diseases, pregnancy or lactation. Diagnoses relied on clinical symptoms, serum thyroxine and TRAb, thyroid ultrasound and orbital computed tomography. A first-round RT-PCR of the TCR CDR3 used the HTBI primer set with the Qiagen OneStep RT-PCR kit. Blood samples also contained most of the expanded thyroid clonotypes (frequency above 0.001), which suggests that blood repertoires may reflect thyroid immune responses. Ophthalmopathy was separated from stable hyperthyroidism by a 13 V-J signature model, with roughly 88% sensitivity and about 81% specificity obtained in cross-validation and 80%/75% obtained in testing. In validation, the model predicted progression to ophthalmopathy with over 60% sensitivity and approximately 72% specificity, a median of about six months before onset. To identify TCR V-J signatures that set the groups apart, the researchers used a discovery cohort of 100 or so patients, made up of approximately 43 with Graves' ophthalmopathy and some 55 with stable Graves' hyperthyroidism. Whether ophthalmopathy could be predicted prospectively was tested in an independent validation cohort made up of 18 hyperthyroidism patients plus 17 patients who later progressed to ophthalmopathy. The roughly 94 discovery patients were randomly split 7:3 into training and test sets. The study also compared thyroid tissue and blood T-cell repertoires from over 5 Graves' hyperthyroidism patients. After sampling, hyperthyroidism patients received methimazole starting at 30 mg daily, and ophthalmopathy patients received high-dose intravenous methylprednisolone. Libraries were constructed in a second round of multiplex PCR, after which size selection and purification were carried out. The libraries were sequenced on an Illumina HiSeq2000 using paired-end 100 bp reads. SOAPnuke was used to process the raw data, throwing out any read that contained adapters or uncalled bases, had a mean Phred below 15, or lacked an exact constant-primer or identifier match. High-quality paired reads were merged with COPE v1.2.5, and unique nucleotide sequences were defined as clonotypes. MiTCR v1.1 was used to align clonotypes to the IMGT TRBV, TRBD and TRBJ reference segments. The analysis included only V-J combinations with a frequency above 0.0001, which together covered around 99% of the repertoires. A TCS score was defined as the ratio of F50 (clonal expansion) to E x V (chaos), with BLOSUM62-based TCRdist applied between CDR3 peptides within each V-J. Welch's t-statistics and random forest reduced 450 to 600 V-J features to roughly 13, which were used in a naive Bayes classifier (R e1071). No statistical method was used to set the sample size in advance, and investigators knew the group allocation. According to the paper, TCR Vbeta CDR3 sequencing was carried out on some 140 peripheral blood samples, which came from some 41 ophthalmopathy, under 85 hyperthyroidism and about 17 progressor patients.

The V and J genes are TRBV25-1 and TRBJ2-1, and TRBD1 aligns with 10 junction nucleotides. This sequence was found in a woman aged 40 to 49 with Graves disease. Donor details come from another sample of the same person, matched by shared clones. Material: peripheral blood mononuclear cells (PBMCs), obtained at new diagnosis, from a patient treated with antithyroid drugs. The DNA is TGTGCCAGCAGTTTCCGGGACAGGGGAAAGAATGAGCAGTTCTTC. Its protein product is CASSFRDRGKNEQFF.